These 25 T cell receptor beta chains originate from one sample sequenced in a study of siplizumab effects on memory and regulatory T cells. The repertoire was sequenced with immunoSEQ multiplex PCR; TCRdb's copy has only in-frame clones and lacks some. The data hold around 7,800 clones, with approximately 70% observed a single time. Material for sequencing was effector memory CD8+ T cells sorted from blood. The subset denotes: unstimulated CD8+ effector memory T cells. These receptors came from a human donor in good health.

The chain recombines TRBV7-2 with TRBJ1-3; tentatively, D is TRBD1 (6 bases). V lost 5 bases and J lost 3, with 8 bases in between. Germline assignment: CDR1 SGHTA and CDR2 FQGNSA. This CDR3 has 13 residues. DNA of the CDR3: TGTGCCAGCAGCCTACAGGGTGGAAACACCATATATTTT. Protein product: CASSLQGGNTIYF.

The chain joins TRBV6-5 to TRBJ2-5; D is undetermined. The CDR3 is made up of 14 amino acids. V was pared by 2 bases and J by 2 bases, with 9 bases between. The V gene's germline CDR1 is MNHEY and CDR2 SVGAGI. CDR3 loop: CASSYSTAQETQYF. Here the CDR3 DNA reads TGTGCCAGCAGTTACAGCACAGCTCAAGAGACCCAGTACTTC.

Here the CDR3 DNA reads TGTGCCAGCAGCTCAACCCTCGGGACAGATACGCAGTATTTT. Its protein is CASSSTLGTDTQYF. The chain uses TRBV7-3 and TRBJ2-3; D remains unclear. V lost 4 bases and J lost 3, with 11 bases in between. Looked up from germline, CDR1 is SGHTA and CDR2 is FQGTGA. The CDR3 is made up of 14 amino acids.

The chain joins TRBV2 to TRBJ2-1, with D possibly TRBD1 on 6 matching bases. Looked up from germline, CDR1 is SNHLY and CDR2 is FYNNEI. V shed 6 bases and J shed 7 bases, with 16 bases lying between them. CDR3 length equals 14 residues. As DNA, the CDR3 is TGTGCCAGCAGCCGATCCCAGGGGCGGAATGAGCAGTTCTTC. Its protein product is CASSRSQGRNEQFF. The full variable domain, completed using reference TRBV2 and TRBJ2-1, is EPEVTQTPSHQVTQMGQEVILRCVPISNHLYFYWYRQILGQKVEFLVSFYNNEISEKSEIFDDQFSVERPDGSNFTLKIRSTKLEDSAMYFCASSRSQGRNEQFFGPGTRLTVL.

The V gene is TRBV6-4, the J gene TRBJ2-3; possibly TRBD2 for D (6 bases). The CDR3 runs 14 residues. Germline CDR1 and CDR2: MRHNA and SNTAGT. Trimming stripped 6 bases from V and 2 bases from J, with 12 bases between. CDR3 bases: TGTGCCAGCAGCGAGACGGGAGACACAGATACGCAGTATTTT. It translates to CASSETGDTDTQYF.

The chain links TRBV6-5 to TRBJ1-1; weak D call: TRBD1 (6 bases). The V and J ends lost 4 bases and 5 bases respectively, with 14 bases between them. Germline V CDR1 and CDR2: MNHEY, SVGAGI. This CDR3 contains 14 residues. The CDR3 DNA reads TGTGCCAGCAGTTTCCGGACAGAAGGGACTGAAGCTTTCTTT. Translated: CASSFRTEGTEAFF.

This chain links TRBV5-5 with TRBJ2-2, with a possible D match to TRBD1 (5 bases). The CDR3 loop spans 14 amino acids. The germline V gene has CDR1 SGHKS and CDR2 YYEKEE (reference sequence). Trimming shortened V by 1 base and J by 7 bases, and 11 bases separated the two germline ends. CDR3 DNA: TGTGCCAGCAGCTTGTCAGGGTACGGCGGGGAGCTGTTTTTT. Amino acid sequence: CASSLSGYGGELFF.

This clone has only a few counts. V gene TRBV6-6 combines with J gene TRBJ2-1; the D is unclear. CDR3 length: 13 residues. From germline, CDR1 is MNHNY and CDR2 SVGAGI (reference sequence). Trimming stripped 6 bases from V and 8 bases from J, with 14 bases between. The CDR3 loop is CASRLGPLDEQFF. DNA for the CDR3: TGTGCCAGCAGACTCGGCCCCCTCGATGAGCAGTTCTTC.

This clone has only a few counts. The V call is TRBV6-1, the J call TRBJ1-1, with TRBD1 matching over 11 bases. The junction had 7 bases not matched to a gene; V was cut back by 5 bases and J by 5 bases. Germline lookup yields CDR1 MNHNS and CDR2 SASEGT. CDR3 length: 15 residues. CDR3 DNA sequence: TGTGCCAGCAGTCCGGGACAGGGGGAAGGGACTGAAGCTTTCTTT. It is translated as CASSPGQGEGTEAFF.

Sample share makes this clone medium-sized (0.01 to 0.1%). CDR3 sequence: CASSLRREQYF. The CDR3 bases are TGTGCCAGCAGCCTGAGGCGCGAGCAGTACTTC. This chain links TRBV11-1 with TRBJ2-7; D is unclear. V lost 5 bases and J 6 bases, leaving 8 bases between the germline ends. Germline-derived CDR1 and CDR2 are SGHAT and FQDESV (reference sequence). This CDR3 region has 11 residues.

The chain is built from TRBV27 and TRBJ2-7; no clear D gene. Germline V gene data show CDR1 as MNHEY and CDR2 as SMNVEV (reference sequence). Trimming removed 7 bases at V and 1 base at J, with 17 bases between. The CDR3 has 15 amino acids. The CDR3 DNA sequence: TGTGCCAGCACCCCTATTGGGCTGCCGTCCTACGAGCAGTACTTC. Encoded protein: CASTPIGLPSYEQYF.

The chain couples TRBV11-2 to TRBJ1-2; D may be TRBD1 (6 bases). The V and J ends lost 6 bases and 4 bases respectively, with 18 bases between them. This CDR3 comprises 15 residues. The germline V gene encodes CDR1 SGHAT and CDR2 FQNNGV. CDR3 loop: CASRPTGARSYGYTF. The CDR3 DNA is TGTGCCAGCAGGCCAACGGGGGCGCGTAGCTATGGCTACACCTTC.

The CDR3 here is CASSLGLGTAGTGELFF. The CDR3 nucleotides read TGTGCCAGCAGTTTAGGTCTCGGGACAGCCGGCACCGGGGAGCTGTTTTTT. The chain links TRBV27 to TRBJ2-2; 7 bases agree with TRBD1. The J segment lost 4 bases and the V segment lost 2 bases, leaving 10 bases of the junction unmatched. CDR1 is MNHEY and CDR2 is SMNVEV in the germline V gene (reference sequence). The CDR3 has 17 amino acids.

V usage is TRBV28 and J usage is TRBJ1-5, with TRBD1 identical over 8 bases. Germline CDR1 reads MDHEN; CDR2 reads SYDVKM. The CDR3 spans 15 residues. The V segment lost 2 bases and the J segment 7 bases; nucleotides outside the gene matches: 7. Written as DNA, the CDR3 is TGTGCCAGCAGTTTAGGACAGGGTTTCAGGCAGCCCCAGCATTTT. The encoded protein is CASSLGQGFRQPQHF.

The rearrangement joins TRBV4-3 to TRBJ2-3; D possibly corresponds to TRBD1 (5 bases). Trimming took off 4 bases at V and 0 bases at J, with 11 bases between the two ends. CDR1 is LGHNA, CDR2 YSLEER, per germline. This CDR3 is 15 amino acids long. CDR3 sequence: CASSRGHTSTDTQYF. The CDR3 nucleotides read TGCGCCAGCAGCCGCGGACACACTAGCACAGATACGCAGTATTTT.

The rearrangement joins TRBV27 to TRBJ2-5, with 8 positions matching TRBD1. Germline values: CDR1 MNHEY, CDR2 SMNVEV (reference sequence). The trim removed 4 bases at V and 4 bases at J, leaving 26 bases unmatched. This CDR3 is 21 amino acids long. The CDR3 coding sequence is TGTGCCAGCAGTTCGATGGACAGGGTCCGTTCGGGAGTATGGATTAGAGAGACCCAGTACTTC. Protein: CASSSMDRVRSGVWIRETQYF.

The chain couples TRBV9 to TRBJ2-2; 12 bases are shared with TRBD2. The CDR3 spans 16 residues. With 3 bases clipped from V and 7 bases from J, the junction kept 7 bases outside the gene matches. Germline loops: CDR1 SGDLS, CDR2 YYNGEE. The CDR3 nucleotides read TGTGCCAGCAGCGCGCTAGCGGGAGGGCCAGGCGGGGAGCTGTTTTTT. The encoded protein is CASSALAGGPGGELFF.

This clone was recorded a few times. V and J are TRBV28 and TRBJ1-6, with a possible D match to TRBD1 (6 bases). The CDR3 has 14 amino acids. Germline V lookup: CDR1 MDHEN, CDR2 SYDVKM. The V gene lost 3 bases and the J gene lost 10 bases, with 13 bases spanning the gap. The CDR3 region has the DNA TGTGCCAGCAGTTTGGGCAGGGGTTGGTCACCCCTCCACTTT. Amino acids: CASSLGRGWSPLHF.

V gene TRBV29-1 combines with J gene TRBJ2-1, with D tentatively TRBD2 (5 bases). V gave up 4 bases and J gave up 1 base, with 11 bases separating them. This CDR3 comprises 14 residues. CDR1 is SQVTM, CDR2 ANQGSEA, per germline. CDR3 sequence: CSVAPGDSYNEQFF. DNA for the CDR3: TGCAGCGTTGCCCCCGGGGATTCCTACAATGAGCAGTTCTTC.

The rearrangement links TRBV21-1 to TRBJ1-5; whether TRBD1, the table's D call, matches the DNA was not checked. TRBV21-1 is shown as a pseudogene. CDR3 length: 18 residues. This chain's CDR3 is CASSKLCRDRDSNQPQHF. The CDR3 bases are TGTGCCAGCAGCAAACTATGCCGGGACAGGGATAGCAATCAGCCCCAGCATTTT.

The rearrangement joins TRBV7-2 to TRBJ2-1; tentatively, D is TRBD2 (5 bases). Germline V gene data show CDR1 as SGHTA and CDR2 as FQGNSA. There are 17 residues in the CDR3. V was shortened by 5 bases and J by 0 bases, with 17 bases between the two germline ends. As DNA, the CDR3 is TGTGCCAGCAGCCCCCGCTTGGGAGACCCCTCCTACAATGAGCAGTTCTTC. This sequence encodes CASSPRLGDPSYNEQFF.

This chain joins TRBV14 and TRBJ2-3; TRBD2 agrees at 12 bases. This CDR3 spans 15 amino acids. V lost 2 bases to trimming and J lost 7 bases; unmatched junction nucleotides: 4. From germline, CDR1 is SGHDN and CDR2 FVKESK. Here the CDR3 reads CASSQPTSGSYTQYF. The CDR3 region has the DNA TGTGCCAGCAGCCAACCGACTAGCGGGAGTTATACGCAGTATTTT.

V and J are TRBV18 and TRBJ2-7; possibly TRBD1 for D (5 bases). Germline V CDR1 and CDR2: KGHSH, LQKENI. V lost 3 bases and J lost 3, with 21 bases in between. CDR3 length: 17 amino acids. The chain's CDR3 is CASSPYDSAMGYYEQYF. As DNA, the CDR3 is TGTGCCAGCTCACCGTACGACAGTGCGATGGGCTACTACGAGCAGTACTTC.

The genes are TRBV18 and TRBJ2-6; D unclear. Germline CDR1 KGHSH, CDR2 LQKENI. The CDR3 runs 13 residues. Trimming stripped 6 bases from V and 4 bases from J, with 7 bases between. CDR3 nucleotide sequence: TGTGCCAGCTCCTCGGAGGGGGCCAACGTCCTGACTTTC. It translates to CASSSEGANVLTF.

The chain carries TRBV4-1 and TRBJ1-2; D is unresolved. This CDR3 spans 14 amino acids. Germline CDR1 reads MGHRA; CDR2 reads YSYEKL. The germline V and J ends were trimmed by 0 bases and 4 bases, with 9 bases remaining between them. As DNA, the CDR3 is TGCGCCAGCAGCCAAGATTTCGCAGTCTATGGCTACACCTTC. It translates to CASSQDFAVYGYTF.